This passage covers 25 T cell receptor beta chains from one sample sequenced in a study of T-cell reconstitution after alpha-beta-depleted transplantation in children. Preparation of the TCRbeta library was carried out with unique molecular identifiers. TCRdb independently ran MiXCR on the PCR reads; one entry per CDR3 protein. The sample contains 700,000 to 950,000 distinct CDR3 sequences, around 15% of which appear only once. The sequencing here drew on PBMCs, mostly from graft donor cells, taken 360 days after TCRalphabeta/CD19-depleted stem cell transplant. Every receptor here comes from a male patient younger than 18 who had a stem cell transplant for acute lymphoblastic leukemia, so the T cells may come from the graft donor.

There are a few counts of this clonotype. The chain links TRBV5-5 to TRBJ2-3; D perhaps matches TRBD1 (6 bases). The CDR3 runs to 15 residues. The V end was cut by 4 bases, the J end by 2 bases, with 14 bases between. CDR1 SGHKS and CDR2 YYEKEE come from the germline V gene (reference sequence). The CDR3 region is CASSGADRYTDTQYF. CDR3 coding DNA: TGTGCCAGCAGCGGGGCGGACAGATACACAGATACGCAGTATTTT. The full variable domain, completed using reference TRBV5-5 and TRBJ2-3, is DAGVTQSPTHLIKTRGQQVTLRCSPISGHKSVSWYQQVLGQGPQFIFQYYEKEERGRGNFPDRFSARQFPNYSSELNVNALLLGDSALYLCASSGADRYTDTQYFGPGTRLTVL.

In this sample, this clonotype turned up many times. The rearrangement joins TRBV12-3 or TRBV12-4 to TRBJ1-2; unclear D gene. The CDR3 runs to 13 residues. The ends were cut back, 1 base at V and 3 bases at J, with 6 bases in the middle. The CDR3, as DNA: TGTGCCAGCAGTTTAGGGCAGTACTATGGCTACACCTTC. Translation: CASSLGQYYGYTF.

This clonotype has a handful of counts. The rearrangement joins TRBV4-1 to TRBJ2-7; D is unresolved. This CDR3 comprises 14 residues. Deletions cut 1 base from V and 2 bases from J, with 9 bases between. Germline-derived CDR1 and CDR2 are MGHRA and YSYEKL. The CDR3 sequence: CASSQVKGPYEQYF. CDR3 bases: TGCGCCAGCAGCCAAGTAAAGGGCCCCTACGAGCAGTACTTC.

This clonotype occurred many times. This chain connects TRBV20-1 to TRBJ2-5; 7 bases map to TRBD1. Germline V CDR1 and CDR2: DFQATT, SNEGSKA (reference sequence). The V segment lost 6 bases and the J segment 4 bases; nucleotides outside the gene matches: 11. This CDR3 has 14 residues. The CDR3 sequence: CSAPLRQGAETQYF. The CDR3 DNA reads TGCAGTGCACCTTTACGACAGGGCGCAGAGACCCAGTACTTC.

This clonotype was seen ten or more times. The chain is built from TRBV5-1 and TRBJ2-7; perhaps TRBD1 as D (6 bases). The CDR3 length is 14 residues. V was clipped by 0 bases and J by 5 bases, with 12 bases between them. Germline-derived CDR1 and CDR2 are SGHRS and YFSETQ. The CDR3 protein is CASSLGDKSDEQYF. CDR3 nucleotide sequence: TGCGCCAGCAGCTTGGGGGACAAGTCAGACGAGCAGTACTTC. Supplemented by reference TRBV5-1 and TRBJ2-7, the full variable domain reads KAGVTQTPRYLIKTRGQQVTLSCSPISGHRSVSWYQQTPGQGLQFLFEYFSETQRNKGNFPGRFSGRQFSNSRSEMNVSTLELGDSALYLCASSLGDKSDEQYFGPGTRLTVT.

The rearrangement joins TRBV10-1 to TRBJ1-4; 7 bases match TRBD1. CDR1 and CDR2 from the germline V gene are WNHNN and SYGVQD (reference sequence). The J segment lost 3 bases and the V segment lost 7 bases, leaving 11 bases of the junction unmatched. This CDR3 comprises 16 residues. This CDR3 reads CASTTPEGAANEKLFF. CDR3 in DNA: TGCGCCAGCACAACGCCCGAGGGGGCAGCTAATGAAAAACTGTTTTTT.

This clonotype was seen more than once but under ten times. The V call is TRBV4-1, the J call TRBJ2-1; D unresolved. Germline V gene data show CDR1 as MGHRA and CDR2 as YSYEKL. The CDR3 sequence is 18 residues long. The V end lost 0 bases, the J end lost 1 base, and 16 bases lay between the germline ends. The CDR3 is CASSQEIVRLGSYNEQFF. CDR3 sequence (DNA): TGCGCCAGCAGCCAAGAGATAGTCCGTTTGGGGTCCTACAATGAGCAGTTCTTC.

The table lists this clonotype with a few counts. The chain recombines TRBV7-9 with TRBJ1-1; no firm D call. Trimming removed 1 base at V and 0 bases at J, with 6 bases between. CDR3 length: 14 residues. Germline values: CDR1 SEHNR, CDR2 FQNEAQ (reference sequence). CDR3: CASSLVTLNTEAFF. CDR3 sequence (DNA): TGTGCCAGCAGCTTAGTAACACTGAACACTGAAGCTTTCTTT.

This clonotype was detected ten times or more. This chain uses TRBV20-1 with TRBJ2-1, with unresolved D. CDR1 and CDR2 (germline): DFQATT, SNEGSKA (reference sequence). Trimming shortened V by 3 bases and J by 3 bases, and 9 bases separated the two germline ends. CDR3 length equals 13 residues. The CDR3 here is CSASENNYNEQFF. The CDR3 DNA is TGCAGTGCTAGCGAGAACAACTACAATGAGCAGTTCTTC.

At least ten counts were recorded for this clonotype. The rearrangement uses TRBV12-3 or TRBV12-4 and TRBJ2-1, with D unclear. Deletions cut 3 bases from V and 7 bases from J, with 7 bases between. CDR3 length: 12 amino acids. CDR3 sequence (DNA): TGTGCCAGCAGTTTGCGGAAAAATGAGCAGTTCTTC. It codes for CASSLRKNEQFF.

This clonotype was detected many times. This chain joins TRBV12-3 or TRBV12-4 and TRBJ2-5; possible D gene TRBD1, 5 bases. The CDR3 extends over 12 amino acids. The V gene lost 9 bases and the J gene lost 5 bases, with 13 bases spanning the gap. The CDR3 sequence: CASKTVRETQYF. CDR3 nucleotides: TGTGCCAGTAAGACAGTTAGGGAGACCCAGTACTTC.

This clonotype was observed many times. The CDR3 DNA reads as TGTGCCATCAGTGCACCGGGACAGGTCTACACCGGGGAGCTGTTTTTT. Its translation is CAISAPGQVYTGELFF. The chain recombines TRBV10-3 with TRBJ2-2; 8 bases are shared with TRBD1. V was clipped by 4 bases and J by 3 bases; unmatched bases: 7. Germline-derived CDR1 and CDR2 are ENHRY and SYGVKD. This CDR3 is built from 16 residues.

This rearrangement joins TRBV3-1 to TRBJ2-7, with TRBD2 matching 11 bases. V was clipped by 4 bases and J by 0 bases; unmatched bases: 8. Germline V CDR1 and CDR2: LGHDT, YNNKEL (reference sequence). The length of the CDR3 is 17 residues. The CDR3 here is CASSPGTSGLSSYEQYF. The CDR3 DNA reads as TGTGCCAGCAGCCCAGGGACTAGCGGCCTAAGCTCCTACGAGCAGTACTTC.

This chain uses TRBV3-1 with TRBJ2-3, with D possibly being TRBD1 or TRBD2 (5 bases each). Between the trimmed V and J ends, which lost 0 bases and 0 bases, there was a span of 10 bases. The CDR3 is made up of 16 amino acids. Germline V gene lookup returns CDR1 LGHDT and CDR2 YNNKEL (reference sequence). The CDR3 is CASSQDGAGSTDTQYF. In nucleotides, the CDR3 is TGTGCCAGCAGCCAAGACGGGGCTGGGAGCACAGATACGCAGTATTTT.

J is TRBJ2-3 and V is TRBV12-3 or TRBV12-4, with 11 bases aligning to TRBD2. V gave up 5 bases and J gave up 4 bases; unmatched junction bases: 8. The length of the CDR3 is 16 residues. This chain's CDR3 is CASSPLAGVGPDTQYF. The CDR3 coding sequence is TGTGCCAGCAGTCCACTAGCGGGAGTGGGGCCAGATACGCAGTATTTT.

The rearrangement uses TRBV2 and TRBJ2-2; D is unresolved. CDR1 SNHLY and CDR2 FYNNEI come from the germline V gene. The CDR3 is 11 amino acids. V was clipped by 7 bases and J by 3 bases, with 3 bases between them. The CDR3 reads CASMYTGELFF. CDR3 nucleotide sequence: TGTGCCAGCATGTACACCGGGGAGCTGTTTTTT. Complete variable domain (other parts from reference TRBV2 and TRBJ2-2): EPEVTQTPSHQVTQMGQEVILRCVPISNHLYFYWYRQILGQKVEFLVSFYNNEISEKSEIFDDQFSVERPDGSNFTLKIRSTKLEDSAMYFCASMYTGELFFGEGSRLTVL.

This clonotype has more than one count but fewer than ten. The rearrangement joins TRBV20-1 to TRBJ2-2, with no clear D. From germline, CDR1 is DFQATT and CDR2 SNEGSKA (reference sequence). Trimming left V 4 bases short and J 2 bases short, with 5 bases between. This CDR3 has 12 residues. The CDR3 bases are TGCAGTGCTACACACAACACCGGGGAGCTGTTTTTT. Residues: CSATHNTGELFF.

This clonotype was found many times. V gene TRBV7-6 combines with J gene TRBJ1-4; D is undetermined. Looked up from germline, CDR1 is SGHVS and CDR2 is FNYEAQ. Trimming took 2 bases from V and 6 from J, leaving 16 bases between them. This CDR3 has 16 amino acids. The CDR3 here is CASSLIVDAWHEKLFF. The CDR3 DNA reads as TGTGCCAGCAGCTTAATCGTCGACGCCTGGCATGAAAAACTGTTTTTT.

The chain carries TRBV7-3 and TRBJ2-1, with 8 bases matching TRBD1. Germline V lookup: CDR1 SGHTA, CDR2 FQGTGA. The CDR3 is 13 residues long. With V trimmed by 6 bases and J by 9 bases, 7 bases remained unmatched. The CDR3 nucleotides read TGTGCCAGCAGGCCGACAGGGGAGAGTGAGCAGTTCTTC. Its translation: CASRPTGESEQFF. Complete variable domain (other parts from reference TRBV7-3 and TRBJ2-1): GAGVSQTPSNKVTEKGKYVELRCDPISGHTALYWYRQSLGQGPEFLIYFQGTGAADDSGLPNDRFFAVRPEGSVSTLKIQRTERGDSAVYLCASRPTGESEQFFGPGTRLTVL.

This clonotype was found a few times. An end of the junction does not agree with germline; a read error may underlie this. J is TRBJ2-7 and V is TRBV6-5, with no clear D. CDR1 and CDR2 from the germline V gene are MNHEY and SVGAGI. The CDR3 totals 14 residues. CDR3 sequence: CASSNSDVSYEQYF. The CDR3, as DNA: TGTGCCAGCAGTAACTCGGACGTCTCCTACGAGCAGTACTTC.

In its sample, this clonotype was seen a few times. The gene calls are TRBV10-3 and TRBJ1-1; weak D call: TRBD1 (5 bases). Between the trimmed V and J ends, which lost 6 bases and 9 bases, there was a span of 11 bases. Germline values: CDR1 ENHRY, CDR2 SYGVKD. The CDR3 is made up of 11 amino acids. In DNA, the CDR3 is TGTGCCATCAGCGCCGGGACGAAAGCTTTCTTT. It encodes CAISAGTKAFF.

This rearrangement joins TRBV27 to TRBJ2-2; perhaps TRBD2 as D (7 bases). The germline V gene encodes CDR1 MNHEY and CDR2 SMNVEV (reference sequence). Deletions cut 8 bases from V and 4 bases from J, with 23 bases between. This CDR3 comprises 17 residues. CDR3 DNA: TGTGCCAGCGGCACCCTTCCTGGGGGGGGCAGCACCGGGGAGCTGTTTTTT. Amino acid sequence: CASGTLPGGGSTGELFF.

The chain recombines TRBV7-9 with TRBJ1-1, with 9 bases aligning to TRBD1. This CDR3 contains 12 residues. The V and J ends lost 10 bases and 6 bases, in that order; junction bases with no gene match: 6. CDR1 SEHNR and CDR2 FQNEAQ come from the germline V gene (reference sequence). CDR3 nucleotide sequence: TGTGCCATCCGGGACAGGGACCCTGAAGCTTTCTTT. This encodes CAIRDRDPEAFF. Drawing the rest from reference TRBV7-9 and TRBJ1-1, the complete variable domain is DTGVSQNPRHKITKRGQNVTFRCDPISEHNRLYWYRQTLGQGPEFLTYFQNEAQLEKSRLLSDRFSAERPKGSFSTLEIQRTEQGDSAMYLCAIRDRDPEAFFGQGTRLTVV.

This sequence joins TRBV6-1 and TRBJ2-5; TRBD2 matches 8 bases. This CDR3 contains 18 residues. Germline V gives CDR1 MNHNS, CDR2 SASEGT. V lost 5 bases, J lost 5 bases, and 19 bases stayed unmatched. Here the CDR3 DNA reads TGTGCCAGCAGTAGCACCTTAGGGAGCGGGAGATCCGGGGAGACCCAGTACTTC. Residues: CASSSTLGSGRSGETQYF.

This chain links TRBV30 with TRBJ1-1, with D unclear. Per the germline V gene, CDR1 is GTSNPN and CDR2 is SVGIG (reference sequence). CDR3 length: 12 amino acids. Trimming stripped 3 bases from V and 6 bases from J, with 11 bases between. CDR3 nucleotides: TGTGCCTGGAGAGGTGAGGGAGCTGAAGCTTTCTTT. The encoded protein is CAWRGEGAEAFF.